These 2 T cell receptor beta chains share one sample of origin, sequenced in a study of response to subunit inactivated influenza vaccine. TCRdb re-called the RT-PCR reads through MiXCR, storing one row per CDR3 protein. Among about 180,000 distinct CDR3 sequences, about 9% were seen once, and the ten largest hold under 13%. The sample consisted of non-naive T cells sorted from PBMCs, taken on the day of vaccination. The receptors were sampled from a man aged 45-60 years who received an inactivated influenza vaccine.

This clonotype was counted at least ten times. The chain employs TRBV7-9 and TRBJ2-3; D unclear. The germline V gene encodes CDR1 SEHNR and CDR2 FQNEAQ (reference sequence). V was cut by 5 bases and J by 6 bases, with 9 bases left in between. The CDR3 length is 12 residues. Written as DNA, the CDR3 is TGTGCCAGCAGCCGGATCTCGGATACGCAGTATTTT. This gives the protein CASSRISDTQYF. The variable domain in full, with the rest retrieved from reference TRBV7-9 and TRBJ2-3, is DTGVSQNPRHKITKRGQNVTFRCDPISEHNRLYWYRQTLGQGPEFLTYFQNEAQLEKSRLLSDRFSAERPKGSFSTLEIQRTEQGDSAMYLCASSRISDTQYFGPGTRLTVL.

This clonotype occurred many times. The CDR3 loop reads CASSFQGYSYEQYF. As DNA, the CDR3 is TGTGCCAGCAGTTTTCAGGGATACTCCTACGAGCAGTACTTC. This chain joins TRBV28 and TRBJ2-7, with TRBD1 as a possible D gene (5 bases). Germline lookup yields CDR1 MDHEN and CDR2 SYDVKM. The CDR3 length is 14 residues. The germline V and J ends were trimmed by 3 bases and 0 bases, with 9 bases remaining between them.